These 30 T cell receptor beta chains were sequenced from one sample in a study of OX40 agonist ivuxolimab in advanced cancers. Some clones are missing from TCRdb's copy, which holds only in-frame ones; the method was immunoSEQ multiplex PCR. The sample has some 40,000 clones, 85% to 95% seen once. This specimen was CD4+ or CD8+ T cells sorted from blood, taken in a trial of the OX40 agonist ivuxolimab. The receptor set was obtained from an adult with an advanced solid tumor such as melanoma, head and neck, liver or kidney cancer.

This chain links TRBV4-2 with TRBJ2-7; D remains ambiguous. Per germline, CDR1 LGHNA and CDR2 YNFKEQ. Trimming left V 0 bases short and J 6 bases short, with 9 bases between. The CDR3 is 13 residues long. The CDR3, as DNA: TGTGCCAGCAGCCAAGAGAAAGGTCGCGAGCAGTACTTC. Translation gives CASSQEKGREQYF.

The J gene is TRBJ2-7, the V gene TRBV30; 9 positions match TRBD1. The CDR3 extends over 13 amino acids. The germline V gene has CDR1 GTSNPN and CDR2 SVGIG (reference sequence). Trimming at V came to 5 bases and at J to 3 bases, leaving 5 bases not matched to a gene. The CDR3: CAWVRQGVYEQYF. CDR3 coding DNA: TGTGCCTGGGTGAGACAGGGGGTCTACGAGCAGTACTTC.

This sequence joins TRBV5-1 and TRBJ2-7; 9 bases are a match to TRBD2. J gave up 0 bases and V 3 bases, and 4 bases lay outside the gene matches. Germline assignment: CDR1 SGHRS and CDR2 YFSETQ. CDR3 size: 15 residues. CDR3 DNA sequence: TGCGCCAGCAGCTCATTAGCGGGAGCCTCCTACGAGCAGTACTTC. Encoded protein: CASSSLAGASYEQYF.

The chain joins TRBV28 to TRBJ1-4, with unresolved D. Trimming removed 7 bases from V and 0 bases from J, with 9 bases in between. The V gene's germline CDR1 is MDHEN and CDR2 SYDVKM. The CDR3 is 14 amino acids. The CDR3 sequence: CASTRKATNEKLFF. Here the CDR3 DNA reads TGTGCCAGCACGCGCAAGGCAACTAATGAAAAACTGTTTTTT. The full variable domain, in which reference TRBV28 and TRBJ1-4 provide the parts outside the CDR3, is DVKVTQSSRYLVKRTGEKVFLECVQDMDHENMFWYRQDPGLGLRLIYFSYDVKMKEKGDIPEGYSVSREKKERFSLILESASTNQTSMYLCASTRKATNEKLFFGSGTQLSVL.

The J gene is TRBJ2-7, the V gene TRBV7-2; D call uncertain. The CDR3 is made up of 11 amino acids. Per the germline V gene, CDR1 is SGHTA and CDR2 is FQGNSA. The ends were cut back, 8 bases at V and 6 bases at J, with 11 bases in the middle. CDR3 sequence reads: CASGVNFEQYF. For the CDR3, the DNA is TGTGCCAGCGGTGTAAATTTCGAGCAGTACTTC. Full variable domain (remainder filled in from reference TRBV7-2 and TRBJ2-7): GAGVSQSPSNKVTEKGKDVELRCDPISGHTALYWYRQSLGQGLEFLIYFQGNSAPDKSGLPSDRFSAERTGGSVSTLTIQRTQQEDSAVYLCASGVNFEQYFGPGTRLTVT.

V usage is TRBV29-1 and J usage is TRBJ1-2, with TRBD1 as a possible D gene (5 bases). Trimming took off 7 bases at V and 7 bases at J, with 10 bases between the two ends. This CDR3 contains 10 residues. Germline assignment: CDR1 SQVTM and CDR2 ANQGSEA. The DNA for the CDR3 is TGCAGCGCTGGGGGGGGTGGCTACACCTTC. Translation: CSAGGGGYTF.

V is TRBV13 and J is TRBJ2-1; D is possibly TRBD1 (5 bases). Trimming cost V 1 base and J 4 bases, with 11 bases left between them. Germline assignment: CDR1 PRHDT and CDR2 FYEKMQ (reference sequence). The CDR3 covers 15 residues. The CDR3 DNA sequence: TGTGCCAGCAGCTTAGCTGGGGCAGGTTACAATGAGCAGTTCTTC. Protein sequence: CASSLAGAGYNEQFF.

This chain uses TRBV5-1 with TRBJ2-1; 10 positions match TRBD2. Trimming took 4 bases from V and 15 from J; bases not matched to a gene: 19. The CDR3 sequence is 16 residues long. Germline V gene data show CDR1 as SGHRS and CDR2 as YFSETQ. CDR3 region: CASSAASGTSVMEWFF. For the CDR3, the DNA is TGCGCCAGCAGCGCAGCCTCCGGGACTAGCGTAATGGAATGGTTCTTC.

The chain joins TRBV27 to TRBJ2-2; 10 bases match TRBD2. The J segment lost 4 bases and the V segment lost 1 base, leaving 3 bases of the junction unmatched. Germline assignment: CDR1 MNHEY and CDR2 SMNVEV (reference sequence). CDR3 size: 16 residues. CDR3 bases: TGTGCCAGCAGTTTATTTAGCGGGAGGTCCACCGGGGAGCTGTTTTTT. Amino acid sequence: CASSLFSGRSTGELFF.

The rearrangement joins TRBV28 to TRBJ2-7, with 7 bases that match TRBD1. The junction had 4 bases not matched to a gene; V was cut back by 5 bases and J by 0 bases. Germline-derived CDR1 and CDR2 are MDHEN and SYDVKM. The CDR3 runs 14 residues. CDR3 residues: CASSQGQYSYEQYF. In DNA, the CDR3 is TGTGCCAGCAGTCAGGGACAGTACTCCTACGAGCAGTACTTC.

This chain joins TRBV27 and TRBJ2-7; D possibly matches TRBD1 or TRBD2 (5 bases each). V lost 6 bases and J lost 2, with 11 bases in between. Germline values: CDR1 MNHEY, CDR2 SMNVEV (reference sequence). This CDR3 comprises 13 residues. The CDR3 DNA sequence: TGTGCCAGCAGCCCGGGACCAACCTACGAGCAGTACTTC. The encoded protein is CASSPGPTYEQYF.

This chain connects TRBV13 to TRBJ2-3; D call uncertain. Between the trimmed V and J ends, which lost 3 bases and 4 bases, there was a span of 2 bases. CDR1 PRHDT and CDR2 FYEKMQ come from the germline V gene (reference sequence). This CDR3 has 11 amino acids. Here the CDR3 DNA reads TGTGCCAGCAGCTTCTCAGATACGCAGTATTTT. Protein sequence: CASSFSDTQYF.

The V gene is TRBV28, the J gene TRBJ2-3; 7 positions match TRBD2. V dropped 5 bases and J dropped 4; count of bases not matched to a gene: 6. The CDR3 runs to 14 residues. CDR1 is MDHEN and CDR2 is SYDVKM in the germline V gene. The CDR3 coding sequence is TGTGCCAGCAGTCCTGGCGGGAGAGCAGATACGCAGTATTTT. Translation: CASSPGGRADTQYF.

The chain recombines TRBV4-1 with TRBJ1-6; no firm D call. In germline, CDR1 is MGHRA, CDR2 YSYEKL. V lost 1 base, J lost 4 bases, and 5 bases lay in between. The CDR3 covers 14 residues. In DNA, the CDR3 is TGCGCCAGCAGCCAAGCCCCTTATAATTCACCCCTCCACTTT. Its translation: CASSQAPYNSPLHF.

The V call is TRBV19, the J call TRBJ2-7; TRBD2 agrees at 8 bases. Germline lookup yields CDR1 LNHDA and CDR2 SQIVND (reference sequence). This CDR3 region has 15 residues. V was clipped by 3 bases and J by 2 bases; unmatched bases: 6. The CDR3 coding sequence is TGTGCCAGTAGTATGGGTAGCGGGACCCCCTACGAGCAGTACTTC. It translates to CASSMGSGTPYEQYF.

J is TRBJ1-2 and V is TRBV7-9; no firm D call. V lost 4 bases and J 3 bases, leaving 3 bases between the germline ends. The CDR3 has 11 amino acids. The germline CDR1 and CDR2 sequences are SEHNR and FQNEAQ (reference sequence). Written as DNA, the CDR3 is TGTGCCAGCAGCTCGGACTATGGCTACACCTTC. Its translation is CASSSDYGYTF.

J is TRBJ2-3 and V is TRBV11-2, with 10 bases matching TRBD2. The CDR3 extends over 16 amino acids. Trimming cost V 5 bases and J 2 bases; bases outside gene matches: 7. From germline, CDR1 is SGHAT and CDR2 FQNNGV. The CDR3 bases are TGTGCCAGCAGCACCGCCGGGACTAGCGCCACAGATACGCAGTATTTT. This gives the protein CASSTAGTSATDTQYF.

The rearrangement uses TRBV29-1 and TRBJ1-2; 7 bases align to TRBD1. This CDR3 contains 15 residues. Germline CDR1 SQVTM, CDR2 ANQGSEA. The junction had 8 bases not matched to a gene; V was cut back by 0 bases and J by 4 bases. The CDR3 DNA follows: TGCAGCGTTGAAGAAACCGGAAGGGGGCCCTATGGCTACACCTTC. This translates into CSVEETGRGPYGYTF.

A few counts support this clone. The chain combines TRBV7-9 with TRBJ2-2; D gene unclear. Trimming shortened V by 6 bases and J by 6 bases, and 14 bases separated the two germline ends. This CDR3 has 14 residues. The germline V gene encodes CDR1 SEHNR and CDR2 FQNEAQ (reference sequence). DNA of the CDR3: TGTGCCAGCAGTTTCGGTGCAGGCCCCGGGGAGCTGTTTTTT. It yields the protein CASSFGAGPGELFF.

This chain connects TRBV30 to TRBJ2-7; possibly TRBD1 for D (6 bases). Germline values: CDR1 GTSNPN, CDR2 SVGIG (reference sequence). This CDR3 region has 15 residues. Deletions cut 0 bases from V and 2 bases from J, with 14 bases between. CDR3 residues: CAWSVSAGVPYEQYF. The CDR3 DNA reads as TGTGCCTGGAGTGTAAGCGCAGGGGTCCCCTACGAGCAGTACTTC.

This chain joins TRBV7-4 and TRBJ2-5; 10 positions agree with TRBD1. V lost 0 bases and J lost 5; bases outside the gene matches: 9. Germline assignment: CDR1 SGHVT and CDR2 SQSDAQ. This CDR3 region has 17 residues. CDR3 DNA: TGTGCCAGCAGCTTAGCCTGTTGGACAGGGGGTGAGGAGACCCAGTACTTC. Its translation: CASSLACWTGGEETQYF.

The V gene is TRBV20-1, the J gene TRBJ2-5; D uncertain. The J call may be faulty, since TRBJ2-7 better matches the DNA end. CDR1 DFQATT and CDR2 SNEGSKA come from the germline V gene (reference sequence). The CDR3 has 10 residues. CDR3 loop: CSAFAYEQYF. The CDR3 coding sequence is TGCAGTGCTTTTGCCTACGAGCAGTACTTC.

The genes are TRBV7-9 and TRBJ2-3; 7 nucleotides agree with TRBD2. The CDR3 extends over 16 amino acids. V gave up 6 bases and J gave up 0 bases; unmatched junction bases: 9. Germline CDR1 is SEHNR and CDR2 is FQNEAQ (reference sequence). The CDR3 DNA sequence: TGTGCCAGCAGGAGCGGCGGGAGCCTTAGCACAGATACGCAGTATTTT. It yields the protein CASRSGGSLSTDTQYF.

The CDR3 is CASSVGLGSYNEQFF. For the CDR3, the DNA is TGTGCCAGCAGCGTAGGTCTAGGCTCCTACAATGAGCAGTTCTTC. The genes are TRBV9 and TRBJ2-1, with unresolved D. V was cut by 0 bases and J by 0 bases, with 7 bases left in between. Germline V CDR1 and CDR2: SGDLS, YYNGEE. The CDR3 has 15 amino acids.

The V and J genes are TRBV30 and TRBJ1-1; D might be TRBD1 (5 bases). Trimming removed 2 bases at V and 4 bases at J, with 11 bases between. This CDR3 comprises 13 residues. Germline assignment: CDR1 GTSNPN and CDR2 SVGIG (reference sequence). CDR3 sequence (DNA): TGTGCCTGGAGTATCGTCGGGGGCACTGAAGCTTTCTTT. Its protein is CAWSIVGGTEAFF.

The chain employs TRBV30 and TRBJ2-2; TRBD1 might be the D (6 bases). This CDR3 spans 16 amino acids. V was trimmed by 1 base and J by 0 bases, leaving 12 bases between them. Germline V gene data show CDR1 as GTSNPN and CDR2 as SVGIG (reference sequence). This chain's CDR3 is CAWSAWTESNTGELFF. DNA for the CDR3: TGTGCCTGGAGTGCCTGGACAGAATCGAACACCGGGGAGCTGTTTTTT. The full variable domain, with the rest looked up from reference TRBV30 and TRBJ2-2, is SQTIHQWPATLVQPVGSPLSLECTVEGTSNPNLYWYRQAAGRGLQLLFYSVGIGQISSEVPQNLSASRPQDRQFILSSKKLLLSDSGFYLCAWSAWTESNTGELFFGEGSRLTVL.

V usage is TRBV25-1 and J usage is TRBJ1-3; TRBD1 matches 7 bases. The CDR3 totals 14 residues. V shed 5 bases and J 4 bases; nucleotides not matched to a gene: 5. Germline V lookup: CDR1 MGHDK, CDR2 SYGVNS. The chain's CDR3 is CASSTGVKGNTIYF. For the CDR3, the DNA is TGTGCCAGCAGTACAGGGGTAAAAGGAAACACCATATATTTT.

This clone was picked up a small number of times. The chain carries TRBV7-9 and TRBJ1-5; D is ambiguous. The germline gives CDR1 SEHNR, CDR2 FQNEAQ (reference sequence). CDR3 length: 12 amino acids. Trimming left V 1 base short and J 9 bases short, with 7 bases between. The CDR3 is CASSLDSRPQHF. The CDR3 DNA follows: TGTGCCAGCAGCTTAGACTCTCGGCCCCAGCATTTT.

The rearrangement uses TRBV11-1 and TRBJ2-7; tentatively, D is TRBD1 or TRBD2 (5 bases each). CDR1 and CDR2 (germline): SGHAT, FQDESV (reference sequence). CDR3 length: 14 amino acids. V dropped 3 bases and J dropped 4 bases, with 13 bases sitting between them. DNA for the CDR3: TGTGCCAGCAGCTTTTCGGGGCATAGTTACGAGCAGTACTTC. Encoded protein: CASSFSGHSYEQYF.

The rearrangement links TRBV27 to TRBJ2-1; D is ambiguous. Germline loops: CDR1 MNHEY, CDR2 SMNVEV (reference sequence). Trimming pared 8 bases from V and 0 bases from J, leaving 11 bases between. The CDR3 covers 14 residues. Written as DNA, the CDR3 is TGTGCCAGCCGCCCCCCCAGCTCCTACAATGAGCAGTTCTTC. Its protein product is CASRPPSSYNEQFF.